These 4 T cell receptor beta chains share one sample of origin, sequenced in a study of T-cell reconstitution after alpha-beta-depleted transplantation in children. Molecular barcoding with unique molecular identifiers was used for the TCRbeta library. TCRdb called the PCR reads again in MiXCR, with one record for every CDR3 protein. In the table there are about 200,000 distinct CDR3 sequences, about 14% of which are singletons. The sample consisted of PBMCs from the stem cell graft donor, taken from the stem cell graft. Receptor source: a human donor who donated a stem cell graft to a child with acute lymphoblastic leukemia.

This clonotype was observed at least ten times. This rearrangement joins TRBV29-1 to TRBJ2-1; D is unresolved. Germline CDR1 SQVTM, CDR2 ANQGSEA. The CDR3 length is 13 residues. Trimming removed 4 bases at V and 5 bases at J, with 12 bases between. The CDR3 region is CSVAAEANNEQFF. In DNA form, the CDR3 reads TGCAGCGTTGCCGCGGAAGCGAACAATGAGCAGTTCTTC.

This clonotype was seen more than once but under ten times. The chain links TRBV2 to TRBJ2-1; no clear D gene. Trimming pared 1 base from V and 9 bases from J, leaving 10 bases between. There are 13 residues in the CDR3. Germline assignment: CDR1 SNHLY and CDR2 FYNNEI. The CDR3 DNA reads as TGTGCCAGCAGTGAAGGGCCCCCGGGTGAGCAGTTCTTC. Translation gives CASSEGPPGEQFF.

Details on this clonotype: A clone one base away is much larger, so this may be a read error. The V gene is TRBV9, the J gene TRBJ2-7, with D possibly TRBD2 on 6 matching bases. The ends were cut back, 2 bases at V and 5 bases at J, with 20 bases in the middle. Germline loops: CDR1 SGDLS, CDR2 YYNGEE. This CDR3 contains 16 residues. The CDR3: CASSVNLGGESHEQYF. In DNA form, the CDR3 reads TGTGCCAGCAGCGTTAATCTGGGGGGAGAGTCCCACGAGCAGTACTTC.

This chain connects TRBV3-1 to TRBJ2-1; 7 bases match TRBD2. CDR1 is LGHDT, CDR2 YNNKEL, per germline (reference sequence). The CDR3 runs to 14 residues. V dropped 1 base and J dropped 3; count of bases not matched to a gene: 0. Written as DNA, the CDR3 is TGTGCCAGCAGCCAAGGGACTAGCTACAATGAGCAGTTCTTC. It translates to CASSQGTSYNEQFF.